The clone carrying this T cell receptor beta chain qualifies as medium-sized (0.01 to 0.1%). Its antigen is as yet unknown. Attachment of unique molecular identifiers was made to individual cDNA molecules. TCRdb passed the 5' RACE reads through MiXCR, listing each CDR3 protein once. The sample holds about 60,000 distinct CDR3 sequences; 20% are singletons and the top ten take about 15%. Germline V gene data show CDR1 as SEHNR and CDR2 as FQNEAQ (reference sequence). The CDR3 loop spans 14 amino acids. Trimming took 3 bases from V and 4 from J, leaving 9 bases between them. The record originates from a study of early T cells in non-severe SARS-CoV-2 infection. Study details: The sequenced material was bulk RNA from unsorted whole blood, and its chains were unpaired.

Findings and caveats of the study: Anti-spike CD8 responses were favored by VDJdb matching, which missed private and CD4 specificities.

The sample consisted of whole blood, taken at baseline. The chain combines TRBV7-9 with TRBJ1-4; D call uncertain. The clonotype comes from an adult who was a healthcare worker with PCR-confirmed SARS-CoV-2 infection or an uninfected control (not recorded which). CDR3: CASSFGRSNEKLFF. CDR3 DNA sequence: TGTGCCAGCAGCTTCGGACGGAGTAATGAAAAACTGTTTTTT.